This T cell receptor (beta chain) was found in a study of CD8+ T cells in alopecia areata. Treatment defined: oral pan-JAK inhibitor, 5-10 mg twice daily. Following RNA extraction, reverse transcription yielded cDNA that acted as the sequencing template. The repertoire was sequenced with immunoSEQ multiplex PCR; TCRdb's copy has only in-frame clones and lacks some. Of about 200,000 clones listed, more than 55% were seen once; the top ten hold about 3%. This CDR3 is built from 16 residues. With 0 bases clipped from V and 6 bases from J, the junction kept 10 bases outside the gene matches. In germline, CDR1 is MGHRA, CDR2 YSYEKL.

The J gene is TRBJ2-5, the V gene TRBV4-1, with 7 positions matching TRBD2. The sequence was collected from a human donor with alopecia areata. The sample here was CD4+ T cells sorted from blood, taken at week 4, from a patient treated with tofacitinib. CDR3 DNA sequence: TGCGCCAGCAGCCAAGATGGGACGGGGGGTCGGCAGACCCAGTACTTC. Residues: CASSQDGTGGRQTQYF.